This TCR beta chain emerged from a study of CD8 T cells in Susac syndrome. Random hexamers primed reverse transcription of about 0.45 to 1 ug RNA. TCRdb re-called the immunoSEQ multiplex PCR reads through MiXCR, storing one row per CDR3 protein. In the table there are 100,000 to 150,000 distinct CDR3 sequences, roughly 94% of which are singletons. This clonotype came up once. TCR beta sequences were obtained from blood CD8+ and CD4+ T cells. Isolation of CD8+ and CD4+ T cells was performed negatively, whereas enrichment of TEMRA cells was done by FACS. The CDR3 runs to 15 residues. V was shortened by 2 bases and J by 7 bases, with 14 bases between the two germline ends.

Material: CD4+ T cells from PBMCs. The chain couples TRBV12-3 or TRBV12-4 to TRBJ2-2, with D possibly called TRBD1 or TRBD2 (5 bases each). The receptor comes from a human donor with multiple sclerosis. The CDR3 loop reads CASSLYGAYSGELFF. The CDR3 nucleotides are TGTGCCAGCAGTTTATACGGGGCCTACAGCGGGGAGCTGTTTTTT.